The rows below give T cell receptor beta chains drawn from one sample of a study of shared clonotypes between healthy human individuals. Some clones are missing from TCRdb's copy, which holds only in-frame ones; the method was immunoSEQ multiplex PCR. Of about 980,000 clones listed, around three quarters are singletons. The sequenced sample was memory CD4+ T cells sorted from blood. The receptors come from a man aged 18-30 years in good health. Both conserved end residues are part of each CDR3. The D gene is left open where the match is weak. Clone size is shown for a subset of rows, as once, few, many or a class of expanded clone.

V: TRBV7-2; J: TRBJ2-1; D: TRBD2; size: .; CDR3: CASSPSGSRGNEQFF; DNA: TGTGCCAGCAGCCCTAGCGGGAGCAGGGGCAATGAGCAGTTCTTC
V: TRBV27; J: TRBJ1-2; D: TRBD1; size: .; CDR3: CASSLTGNGYTF; DNA: TGTGCCAGCAGTTTGACAGGGAATGGCTACACCTTC
V: TRBV11-3; J: TRBJ2-2; D: .; size: .; CDR3: CASSLDRGTGELFF; DNA: TGTGCCAGCAGCTTAGATCGGGGGACCGGGGAGCTGTTTTTT
V: TRBV6-5; J: TRBJ1-6; D: .; size: .; CDR3: CASSYGASSYNSPLHF; DNA: TGTGCCAGCAGCTACGGGGCCAGCTCCTATAATTCACCCCTCCACTTT
V: TRBV7-9; J: TRBJ1-4; D: TRBD1; size: .; CDR3: CASSQGQGVKGLFF; DNA: TGTGCCAGCAGCCAGGGACAGGGGGTGAAAGGACTGTTTTTT
V: TRBV28; J: TRBJ1-1; D: .; size: .; CDR3: CASSFYLGRRENTEAFF; DNA: TGTGCCAGCAGTTTTTACCTCGGTCGCAGGGAGAACACTGAAGCTTTCTTT
V: TRBV9; J: TRBJ2-2; D: .; size: .; CDR3: CASSAMDSLNTGELFF; DNA: TGTGCCAGCAGCGCCATGGACAGCCTAAACACCGGGGAGCTGTTTTTT
V: TRBV5-4; J: TRBJ2-7; D: TRBD1; size: .; CDR3: CASWTLGQGSYEQYF; DNA: TGTGCCAGCTGGACTCTAGGACAGGGTTCCTACGAGCAGTACTTC
V: TRBV7-3; J: TRBJ2-3; D: .; size: .; CDR3: CASSLGDFADTQYF; DNA: TGTGCCAGCAGCCTAGGCGATTTCGCAGATACGCAGTATTTT
V: TRBV2; J: TRBJ1-1; D: .; size: .; CDR3: CASIVPNTEAFF; DNA: TGTGCCAGTATTGTCCCGAACACTGAAGCTTTCTTT
V: TRBV30; J: TRBJ1-1; D: .; size: .; CDR3: CAWMDAEREAFF; DNA: TGTGCCTGGATGGATGCTGAGCGTGAAGCTTTCTTT
V: TRBV5-6; J: TRBJ2-7; D: TRBD2; size: .; CDR3: CASSLEYLGLGDYEQYF; DNA: TGTGCCAGCAGCTTGGAGTATCTAGGACTAGGGGACTACGAGCAGTACTTC
V: TRBV10-3; J: TRBJ1-2; D: .; size: .; CDR3: CAISEGQHYTF; DNA: TGTGCCATCAGTGAGGGACAGCACTACACCTTC
V: TRBV7-8; J: TRBJ1-2; D: .; size: .; CDR3: CASSDYGYGYTF; DNA: TGTGCCAGCAGCGACTATGGGTACGGCTACACCTTC
V: TRBV18; J: TRBJ2-2; D: TRBD2; size: .; CDR3: CASSPGVGGARSGELFF; DNA: TGTGCCAGCTCACCAGGCGTCGGGGGGGCGCGATCCGGGGAGCTGTTTTTT
V: TRBV15; J: TRBJ2-6; D: .; size: .; CDR3: CATSREGGTGANVLTF; DNA: TGTGCCACCAGCAGAGAAGGTGGGACCGGGGCCAACGTCCTGACTTTC
V: TRBV27; J: TRBJ2-4; D: .; size: .; CDR3: CASSPGTGKESKNIQYF; DNA: TGTGCCAGCAGTCCCGGGACTGGAAAAGAATCCAAAAACATTCAGTACTTC
V: TRBV5-6; J: TRBJ2-1; D: TRBD2; size: .; CDR3: CASSTPPLAGIRNEQFF; DNA: TGTGCCAGCAGCACGCCCCCCCTAGCGGGAATCCGCAATGAGCAGTTCTTC
V: TRBV5-1; J: TRBJ2-7; D: TRBD1; size: .; CDR3: CASSLKSGQGVHEQYF; DNA: TGCGCCAGCAGCTTGAAGTCGGGACAGGGCGTGCACGAGCAGTACTTC
V: TRBV2; J: TRBJ1-4; D: TRBD1; size: .; CDR3: CASSALGQVNEKLFF; DNA: TGTGCCAGCAGTGCCCTTGGACAGGTTAATGAAAAACTGTTTTTT
V: TRBV19; J: TRBJ1-5; D: TRBD1; size: .; CDR3: CASSIPHTGGASNQPQHF; DNA: TGTGCCAGTAGTATTCCTCACACAGGGGGCGCGAGCAATCAGCCCCAGCATTTT
V: TRBV7-5; J: TRBJ2-7; D: .; size: .; CDR3: CARSLTDRGRGVYEQYF; DNA: TGTGCCAGAAGTCTTACGGATAGAGGGAGGGGGGTCTACGAGCAGTACTTC
V: TRBV5-6; J: TRBJ2-1; D: .; size: .; CDR3: CASSLPDQSQFF; DNA: TGTGCCAGCAGCCTCCCGGACCAGTCGCAATTCTTC
V: TRBV4-2; J: TRBJ1-4; D: TRBD1; size: .; CDR3: CASSQVSGQGEKLFF; DNA: TGTGCCAGCAGCCAGGTGTCGGGACAGGGGGAAAAACTGTTTTTT
V: TRBV6-1; J: TRBJ2-3; D: TRBD2; size: .; CDR3: CASSTLAGAGDTQYF; DNA: TGTGCCAGCAGTACCCTAGCGGGAGCGGGAGATACGCAGTATTTT
V: TRBV6-6; J: TRBJ2-1; D: TRBD1; size: .; CDR3: CASGGQLPDNEQFF; DNA: TGTGCCAGCGGGGGACAGCTCCCGGACAATGAGCAGTTCTTC
V: TRBV6-5; J: TRBJ2-7; D: .; size: .; CDR3: CASSRQPGDEQYF; DNA: TGTGCCAGCAGTCGACAGCCGGGGGACGAGCAGTACTTC
V: TRBV7-8; J: TRBJ2-1; D: TRBD2; size: .; CDR3: CASIQRGAVLYEQFF; DNA: TGTGCCAGCATTCAGCGGGGGGCCGTATTGTATGAGCAGTTCTTC
V: TRBV5-1; J: TRBJ2-3; D: .; size: .; CDR3: CASSLAGGTDTQYF; DNA: TGCGCCAGCAGCTTGGCAGGGGGCACAGATACGCAGTATTTT
V: TRBV28; J: TRBJ2-2; D: TRBD1; size: once; CDR3: CASSRQGGTGELFF; DNA: TGTGCCAGCAGTCGACAGGGTGGGACCGGGGAGCTGTTTTTT
V: TRBV10-2; J: TRBJ2-5; D: .; size: few; CDR3: CASSEQGSEGETQYF; DNA: TGCGCCAGCAGTGAGCAGGGGAGCGAGGGAGAGACCCAGTACTTC
V: TRBV19; J: TRBJ2-4; D: TRBD2; size: .; CDR3: CASSTGGTAKNIQYF; DNA: TGTGCCAGTAGTACGGGGGGGACGGCCAAAAACATTCAGTACTTC
V: TRBV15; J: TRBJ1-4; D: .; size: .; CDR3: CATSRDPANEKLFF; DNA: TGTGCCACCAGCAGAGATCCTGCTAATGAAAAACTGTTTTTT